These T cell receptor beta chains were read from a single sample in a study of metastatic and nonmetastatic thyroid tumors. TCRdb re-called clones from the PCR reads using MiXCR. The table has some 38,000 clones, 13% seen once. Sequences were obtained from blood. Receptors were obtained from a female donor with papillary thyroid cancer or a benign thyroid nodule (not recorded which). Some clones in this sample may be carry-over from other donors' samples. CDR3s include the opening cysteine and the closing phenylalanine or tryptophan. A D gene is named only where the DNA matches it firmly. Expanded clones are given a class, and other clones once, few, many or no size at all.

D: -; length: 13; J: TRBJ1-2; size: many; V: TRBV28; DNA: TGTGCCAGCAGTCCGGACCGATACTATGGCTACACCTTC; CDR3: CASSPDRYYGYTF
D: TRBD2; length: 15; J: TRBJ2-1; size: many; V: TRBV9; DNA: TGTGCCAGCAGCGTAGAGGGACTAGACTACAATGAGCAGTTCTTC; CDR3: CASSVEGLDYNEQFF
D: TRBD2; length: 14; J: TRBJ2-1; size: -; V: TRBV20-1; DNA: TGCAGTACCGTAGCGGGAGTGCCAAACAATGAGCAGTTCTTC; CDR3: CSTVAGVPNNEQFF
D: -; length: 13; J: TRBJ1-1; size: -; V: TRBV24-1; DNA: TGTGCCACCAGTGGGACCAGCTACACTGAAGCTTTCTTT; CDR3: CATSGTSYTEAFF
D: -; length: 14; J: TRBJ2-7; size: -; V: TRBV11-3; DNA: TGTGCCAGCAGCCAAGGACGCTCCTCCTACGAGCAGTACTTC; CDR3: CASSQGRSSYEQYF
D: -; length: 15; J: TRBJ1-4; size: many; V: TRBV25-1; DNA: TGTGCCAGCAGTGGTCCTGGGGGGGGGCGGGAAAAACTGTTTTTT; CDR3: CASSGPGGGREKLFF
D: -; length: 12; J: TRBJ2-7; size: -; V: TRBV2; DNA: TGTGCCAGCAGTGTTCTCTTTAACGAGCAGTACTTC; CDR3: CASSVLFNEQYF
D: TRBD1; length: 13; J: TRBJ2-5; size: many; V: TRBV7-3; DNA: TGTGCCAGCAGCTTGGGACAGGGAGAGACCCAGTACTTC; CDR3: CASSLGQGETQYF
D: -; length: 16; J: TRBJ1-1; size: many; V: TRBV9; DNA: TGTGCCAGCAGCGTAGAGGTGGGGCTGGTGAACACTGAAGCTTTCTTT; CDR3: CASSVEVGLVNTEAFF
D: -; length: 13; J: TRBJ1-2; size: medium-sized; V: TRBV28; DNA: TGTGCCAGCCGGCACAGGGAGGACTATGGCTACACCTTC; CDR3: CASRHREDYGYTF
D: -; length: 14; J: TRBJ2-3; size: many; V: TRBV28; DNA: TGTGCCAGCAGTTTTAGGGCTAGCACAGATACGCAGTATTTT; CDR3: CASSFRASTDTQYF
D: TRBD1; length: 13; J: TRBJ1-3; size: many; V: TRBV20-1; DNA: TGCAGTGCGGGGGACAGGGTTAGAAACACCATATATTTT; CDR3: CSAGDRVRNTIYF
D: TRBD2; length: 15; J: TRBJ2-3; size: -; V: TRBV11-2; DNA: TGTGCCAGTAGCCTCGTAACTAGCGGGATGAATACGCAGTATTTT; CDR3: CASSLVTSGMNTQYF
D: -; length: 14; J: TRBJ1-5; size: -; V: TRBV10-3; DNA: TGTGCCATCGGAACAGGAGATAGCAATCAGCCCCAGCATTTT; CDR3: CAIGTGDSNQPQHF
D: -; length: 15; J: TRBJ1-3; size: many; V: TRBV5-1; DNA: TGCGCCAGCAGCTTGGAAGGGGCGTCTGGAAACACCATATATTTT; CDR3: CASSLEGASGNTIYF
D: -; length: 13; J: TRBJ2-1; size: many; V: TRBV2; DNA: TGTGCCAGCAGAGGGGGTCTCCGGGGCGAGCAGTTCTTC; CDR3: CASRGGLRGEQFF
D: -; length: 15; J: TRBJ2-7; size: few; V: TRBV5-4; DNA: TGTGCCAGCAGCCAGGACACCTACAGGGTCTACGAGCAGTACTTC; CDR3: CASSQDTYRVYEQYF
D: TRBD2; length: 14; J: TRBJ2-7; size: many; V: TRBV20-1; DNA: TGCAGTGCTACCGGACTAGCGGGAGAAAGGGAGCAGTACTTC; CDR3: CSATGLAGEREQYF
D: -; length: 15; J: TRBJ2-2; size: many; V: TRBV7-9; DNA: TGTGCCAGCAGCTTAGTAGCCAGCAACACCGGGGAGCTGTTTTTT; CDR3: CASSLVASNTGELFF
D: -; length: 12; J: TRBJ2-1; size: many; V: TRBV7-9; DNA: TGTGCCAGCAGCTTTGGCTTAAATGAGCAGTTCTTC; CDR3: CASSFGLNEQFF
D: -; length: 12; J: TRBJ2-1; size: many; V: TRBV29-1; DNA: TGCAGCGTTCGAGCTAGGATTAGTGAGCAGTTCTTC; CDR3: CSVRARISEQFF
D: -; length: 15; J: TRBJ2-2; size: many; V: TRBV12-3/TRBV12-4; DNA: TGTGCCAGCCGGCATTCGAACACGCCAGCCGGGGAGCTGTTTTTT; CDR3: CASRHSNTPAGELFF
D: TRBD1; length: 18; J: TRBJ2-6; size: many; V: TRBV5-1; DNA: TGCGCCAGCAGCTTGTTGGGACAGGGGGCAACTGGGGCCAACGTCCTGACTTTC; CDR3: CASSLLGQGATGANVLTF
D: -; length: 13; J: TRBJ2-2; size: many; V: TRBV30; DNA: TGTGCCTGGATGGCCCAAAACACCGGGGAGCTGTTTTTT; CDR3: CAWMAQNTGELFF
D: -; length: 12; J: TRBJ2-5; size: many; V: TRBV5-5; DNA: TGTGCCAGCAGCTTGGTTCAAGAGACCCAGTACTTC; CDR3: CASSLVQETQYF
D: TRBD1; length: 14; J: TRBJ1-2; size: many; V: TRBV7-9; DNA: TGTGCCAGCAGCTCCCAGGGGGCATCCTATGGCTACACCTTC; CDR3: CASSSQGASYGYTF
D: -; length: 11; J: TRBJ2-1; size: once; V: TRBV20-1; DNA: TGCAGTGCTAGAGTCCTTAATGAGCAGTTCTTC; CDR3: CSARVLNEQFF
D: -; length: 15; J: TRBJ2-7; size: many; V: TRBV7-8; DNA: TGTGCCAGCAGCTTCGGTTTCGCCGCCCCCTACGAGCAGTACTTC; CDR3: CASSFGFAAPYEQYF